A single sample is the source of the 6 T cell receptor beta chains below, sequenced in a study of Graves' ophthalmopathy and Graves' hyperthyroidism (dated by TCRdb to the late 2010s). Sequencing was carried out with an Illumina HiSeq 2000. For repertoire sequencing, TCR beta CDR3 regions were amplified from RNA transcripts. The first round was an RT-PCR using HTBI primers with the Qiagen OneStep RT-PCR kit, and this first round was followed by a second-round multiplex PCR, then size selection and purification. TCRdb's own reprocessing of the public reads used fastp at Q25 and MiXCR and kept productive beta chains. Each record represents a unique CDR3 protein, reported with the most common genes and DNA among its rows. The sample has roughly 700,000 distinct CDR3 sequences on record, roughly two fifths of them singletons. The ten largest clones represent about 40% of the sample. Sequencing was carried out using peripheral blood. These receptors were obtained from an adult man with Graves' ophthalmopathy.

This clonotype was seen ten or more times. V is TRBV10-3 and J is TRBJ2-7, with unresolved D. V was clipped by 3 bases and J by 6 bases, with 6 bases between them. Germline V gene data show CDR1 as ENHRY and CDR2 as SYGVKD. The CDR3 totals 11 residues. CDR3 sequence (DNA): TGTGCCATCAGTGAAACGATCGAGCAGTACTTC. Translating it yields CAISETIEQYF.

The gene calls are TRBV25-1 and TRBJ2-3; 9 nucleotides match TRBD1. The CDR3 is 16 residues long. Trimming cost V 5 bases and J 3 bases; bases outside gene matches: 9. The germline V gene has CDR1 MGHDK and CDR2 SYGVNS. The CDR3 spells CASSQYRDRDTDTQYF. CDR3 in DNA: TGTGCCAGCAGTCAGTACCGGGACAGGGATACAGATACGCAGTATTTT. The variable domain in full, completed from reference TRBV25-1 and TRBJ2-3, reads EADIYQTPRYLVIGTGKKITLECSQTMGHDKMYWYQQDPGMELHLIHYSYGVNSTEKGDLSSESTVSRIRTEHFPLTLESARPSHTSQYLCASSQYRDRDTDTQYFGPGTRLTVL.

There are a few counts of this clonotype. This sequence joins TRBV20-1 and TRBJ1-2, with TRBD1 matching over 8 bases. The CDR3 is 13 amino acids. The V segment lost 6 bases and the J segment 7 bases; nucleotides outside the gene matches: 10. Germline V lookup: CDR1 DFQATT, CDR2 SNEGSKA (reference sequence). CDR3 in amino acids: CSATRTGIGGYTF. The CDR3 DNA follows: TGCAGTGCCACGCGGACAGGGATCGGTGGCTACACCTTC.

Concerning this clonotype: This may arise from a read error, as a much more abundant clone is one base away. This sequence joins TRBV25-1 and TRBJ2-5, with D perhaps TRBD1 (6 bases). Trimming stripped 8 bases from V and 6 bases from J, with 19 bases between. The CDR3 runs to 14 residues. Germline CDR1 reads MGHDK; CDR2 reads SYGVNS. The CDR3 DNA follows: TGTGCCAGCTCACATCGACAGAGGGACAAGACCCAGTACTTC. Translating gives CASSHRQRDKTQYF.

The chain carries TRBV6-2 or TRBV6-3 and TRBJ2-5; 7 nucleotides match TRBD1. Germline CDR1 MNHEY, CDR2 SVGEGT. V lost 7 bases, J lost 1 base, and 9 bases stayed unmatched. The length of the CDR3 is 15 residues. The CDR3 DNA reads TGTGCCAGCAACCCTGACAGGGTGGCCCAAGAGACCCAGTACTTC. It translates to CASNPDRVAQETQYF.

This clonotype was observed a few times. In nucleotides, the CDR3 is TGTGCCAGCAGTCACCAAGTGGATTACGAGCAGTACTTC. This gives the protein CASSHQVDYEQYF. The chain recombines TRBV7-2 with TRBJ2-7; D ambiguous. Germline V gene data show CDR1 as SGHTA and CDR2 as FQGNSA. CDR3 length: 13 residues. Trimming left V 6 bases short and J 4 bases short, with 13 bases between.